Listed below are T cell receptor beta chains from one sample, sequenced in a study of patients and donors after allogeneic stem cell transplantation. TCRdb reprocessed the RT-PCR reads via MiXCR and lists one record per CDR3 protein. The profile shows 70,000 or so distinct CDR3 sequences, more than 20% of them singletons. Sequenced sample: blood, either unsorted or a sorted T cell fraction (not recorded which). Receptor source: a human donor who was either an allogeneic HSCT recipient or a stem cell or donor lymphocyte infusion donor (not recorded which). It is not recorded whose cells these are; they may come from a transplant donor. Both conserved end residues are part of each CDR3. D genes are given only for firm matches. Some rows have no size entry. The others give once, few or many, or a class for an expanded clone.

d_call: .
clone_size: .
j_call: TRBJ2-1
v_call: TRBV4-3
cdr3_aa: CASSQDTGSSYNEQFF

d_call: TRBD1
clone_size: .
j_call: TRBJ1-3
v_call: TRBV10-3
cdr3_aa: CAISADGTGLGNTIYF

d_call: .
clone_size: few
j_call: TRBJ1-5
v_call: TRBV27
cdr3_aa: CASSLSNRAANQPQHF

d_call: .
clone_size: once
j_call: TRBJ2-5
v_call: TRBV7-9
cdr3_aa: CASSLGAQDLETQYF

d_call: .
clone_size: many
j_call: TRBJ2-7
v_call: TRBV3-1
cdr3_aa: CASSQHSGYEQYF

d_call: TRBD1
clone_size: .
j_call: TRBJ1-2
v_call: TRBV7-9
cdr3_aa: CASSLIQQGEYGYTF

d_call: .
clone_size: many
j_call: TRBJ1-5
v_call: TRBV7-2
cdr3_aa: CASSSQGNQPQHF

d_call: .
clone_size: many
j_call: TRBJ1-1
v_call: TRBV7-9
cdr3_aa: CASSLGPLGTEAFF

d_call: TRBD1
clone_size: few
j_call: TRBJ1-1
v_call: TRBV20-1
cdr3_aa: CSAPGTGETEAFF

d_call: .
clone_size: .
j_call: TRBJ1-2
v_call: TRBV13
cdr3_aa: CASSSNPAGDLNYGYTF

d_call: .
clone_size: .
j_call: TRBJ1-2
v_call: TRBV6-1
cdr3_aa: CASRSRDETNYGYTF

d_call: TRBD1
clone_size: .
j_call: TRBJ1-3
v_call: TRBV6-5
cdr3_aa: CASSWGQSLSGNTIYF

d_call: .
clone_size: .
j_call: TRBJ2-7
v_call: TRBV10-3
cdr3_aa: CAISGGDGYEQYF

d_call: .
clone_size: few
j_call: TRBJ2-1
v_call: TRBV2
cdr3_aa: CASSEGVGEQFF

d_call: TRBD2
clone_size: .
j_call: TRBJ2-7
v_call: TRBV4-1
cdr3_aa: CASSLRTSGFYEQYF

d_call: TRBD1
clone_size: few
j_call: TRBJ2-5
v_call: TRBV12-3/TRBV12-4
cdr3_aa: CASSILPGQRKETQYF

d_call: .
clone_size: few
j_call: TRBJ1-2
v_call: TRBV4-3
cdr3_aa: CASSPDGGGYTF

d_call: TRBD1
clone_size: .
j_call: TRBJ1-4
v_call: TRBV5-1
cdr3_aa: CASSPEGASSEKLFF

d_call: .
clone_size: .
j_call: TRBJ1-1
v_call: TRBV7-9
cdr3_aa: CASSRGGNTEAFF

d_call: .
clone_size: .
j_call: TRBJ2-7
v_call: TRBV3-1
cdr3_aa: CASSQFANYEQYF

d_call: .
clone_size: few
j_call: TRBJ1-1
v_call: TRBV20-1
cdr3_aa: CSARQYHTEAFF

d_call: .
clone_size: .
j_call: TRBJ2-7
v_call: TRBV7-3
cdr3_aa: CASRLQASGTGPLSYEQYF

d_call: .
clone_size: .
j_call: TRBJ1-3
v_call: TRBV6-5
cdr3_aa: CASSYLPGTSSGNTIYF

d_call: .
clone_size: .
j_call: TRBJ1-4
v_call: TRBV5-5
cdr3_aa: CASSPKGLGEKLFF

d_call: TRBD1
clone_size: .
j_call: TRBJ2-2
v_call: TRBV24-1
cdr3_aa: CATSDPPGQGSTGELFF

d_call: .
clone_size: .
j_call: TRBJ2-7
v_call: TRBV18
cdr3_aa: CASSSFQTGTSHEQYF

d_call: .
clone_size: .
j_call: TRBJ1-4
v_call: TRBV10-3
cdr3_aa: CATGAQGPNEKLFF

d_call: TRBD2
clone_size: .
j_call: TRBJ2-5
v_call: TRBV7-9
cdr3_aa: CASSLVGSGSVETQYF

d_call: .
clone_size: .
j_call: TRBJ2-3
v_call: TRBV5-1
cdr3_aa: CASGGGAGRDTQYF

d_call: TRBD1
clone_size: .
j_call: TRBJ1-2
v_call: TRBV29-1
cdr3_aa: CSGQGINYGYTF

d_call: TRBD2
clone_size: .
j_call: TRBJ2-1
v_call: TRBV5-6
cdr3_aa: CATASGEDNEQFF

d_call: .
clone_size: .
j_call: TRBJ2-1
v_call: TRBV20-1
cdr3_aa: CSARDIRTDYNEQFF

d_call: TRBD2
clone_size: .
j_call: TRBJ2-1
v_call: TRBV20-1
cdr3_aa: CSARVWTSGRGISSYNEQFF

d_call: .
clone_size: .
j_call: TRBJ2-5
v_call: TRBV5-1
cdr3_aa: CASSLGWGPETQYF

d_call: .
clone_size: few
j_call: TRBJ1-5
v_call: TRBV9
cdr3_aa: CASSVEVRDSPQHF

d_call: .
clone_size: .
j_call: TRBJ2-5
v_call: TRBV5-6
cdr3_aa: CASSPTFGVGETQYF

d_call: TRBD1
clone_size: .
j_call: TRBJ2-2
v_call: TRBV5-1
cdr3_aa: CASSYGTVNTGELFF

d_call: .
clone_size: few
j_call: TRBJ1-2
v_call: TRBV2
cdr3_aa: CASSGGVSYGYTF

d_call: .
clone_size: .
j_call: TRBJ1-1
v_call: TRBV20-1
cdr3_aa: CSARVFRLNTEAFF

d_call: TRBD1
clone_size: many
j_call: TRBJ1-1
v_call: TRBV5-1
cdr3_aa: CASRTGALNTEAFF

d_call: TRBD1
clone_size: few
j_call: TRBJ1-2
v_call: TRBV10-3
cdr3_aa: CAISGTGGDYGYTF

d_call: .
clone_size: .
j_call: TRBJ2-7
v_call: TRBV9
cdr3_aa: CASSVGPAISYEQYF

d_call: TRBD1
clone_size: few
j_call: TRBJ1-3
v_call: TRBV29-1
cdr3_aa: CSVGDRPSGNTIYF

d_call: TRBD1
clone_size: few
j_call: TRBJ1-2
v_call: TRBV5-1
cdr3_aa: CASSLAGTVRYGYTF

d_call: .
clone_size: once
j_call: TRBJ2-5
v_call: TRBV19
cdr3_aa: CASSATPREYQETQYF

d_call: TRBD1
clone_size: .
j_call: TRBJ1-2
v_call: TRBV28
cdr3_aa: CASRLTGGYGYTF

d_call: .
clone_size: few
j_call: TRBJ1-1
v_call: TRBV7-9
cdr3_aa: CASSVSAVEAFF

d_call: .
clone_size: .
j_call: TRBJ2-5
v_call: TRBV24-1
cdr3_aa: CATSDYLGVGRAETQYF

d_call: TRBD1
clone_size: .
j_call: TRBJ1-2
v_call: TRBV13
cdr3_aa: CASSSWTGGDGGYTF